The clone carrying this T cell receptor beta chain has a handful of counts. This sample is drawn from a study of patients and donors after allogeneic stem cell transplantation. TCRdb ran MiXCR on the RT-PCR reads and lists one entry per CDR3 protein. The repertoire consists of roughly 960,000 distinct CDR3 sequences, with approximately 19% occurring once and the leading ten covering around 6%. The germline gives CDR1 ENHRY, CDR2 SYGVKD. The CDR3 consists of 11 residues. The V segment lost 5 bases and the J segment 11 bases; nucleotides outside the gene matches: 3. The genes are TRBV10-3 and TRBJ1-1; 9 bases fit TRBD1. The clonotype originates from a human donor who was either an allogeneic HSCT recipient or a stem cell or donor lymphocyte infusion donor (not recorded which). It is not recorded whose cells these are; they may come from a transplant donor. The sample taken for sequencing was blood, either unsorted or a sorted T cell fraction (not recorded which). The CDR3 protein is CAISSGTGAFF. CDR3 bases: TGTGCCATCAGTTCGGGGACAGGGGCTTTCTTT.